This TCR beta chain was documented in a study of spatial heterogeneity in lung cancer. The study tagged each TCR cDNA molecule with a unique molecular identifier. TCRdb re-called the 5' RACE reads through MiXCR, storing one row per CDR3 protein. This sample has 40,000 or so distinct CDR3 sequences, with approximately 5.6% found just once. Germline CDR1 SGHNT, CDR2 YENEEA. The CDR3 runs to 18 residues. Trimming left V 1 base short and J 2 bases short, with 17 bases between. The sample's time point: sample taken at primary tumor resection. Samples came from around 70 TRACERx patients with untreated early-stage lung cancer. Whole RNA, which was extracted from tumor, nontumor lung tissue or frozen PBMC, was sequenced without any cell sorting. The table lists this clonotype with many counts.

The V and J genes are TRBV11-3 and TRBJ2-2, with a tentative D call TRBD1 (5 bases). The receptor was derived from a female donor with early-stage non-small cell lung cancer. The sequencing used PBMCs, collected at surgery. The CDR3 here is CASSLARWGSPNTGELFF. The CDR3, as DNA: TGTGCCAGCAGCTTAGCCCGGTGGGGCTCACCAAACACCGGGGAGCTGTTTTTT. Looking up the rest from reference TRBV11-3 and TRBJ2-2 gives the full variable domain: EAGVVQSPRYKIIEKKQPVAFWCNPISGHNTLYWYLQNLGQGPELLIRYENEEAVDDSQLPKDRFSAERLKGVDSTLKIQPAELGDSAVYLCASSLARWGSPNTGELFFGEGSRLTVL.